This T cell receptor (beta chain) was documented in a study of T-cell reconstitution after alpha-beta-depleted transplantation in children. The library targeted TCRbeta and was prepared with unique molecular identifiers. TCRdb processed the PCR reads anew with MiXCR; each CDR3 protein has one entry. The table lists 490,000 or so distinct CDR3 sequences, approximately 12% of them singletons. Germline-derived CDR1 and CDR2 are SEHNR and FQNEAQ (reference sequence). This CDR3 is built from 14 residues. V was cut by 1 base and J by 3 bases, with 9 bases left in between. The table lists this clonotype with many counts.

The chain links TRBV7-9 to TRBJ1-2; D is undetermined. The clonotype originates from a human donor who donated a stem cell graft to a child with combined immunodeficiency. The sequences come from PBMCs from the stem cell graft donor, collected from the stem cell graft. CDR3 amino acids: CASSLEGRYYGYTF. The CDR3 nucleotides read TGTGCCAGCAGCTTAGAAGGCAGATACTATGGCTACACCTTC. Combining the CDR3 with reference TRBV7-9 and TRBJ1-2 gives the whole variable domain DTGVSQNPRHKITKRGQNVTFRCDPISEHNRLYWYRQTLGQGPEFLTYFQNEAQLEKSRLLSDRFSAERPKGSFSTLEIQRTEQGDSAMYLCASSLEGRYYGYTFGSGTRLTVV.